The source of this T cell receptor beta chain is a study of blood T cell repertoires in COVID-19. Study context: The analysed material was cDNA or gDNA that came from T cells, B-cell-depleted T cells, or PBMCs.

Methods used by the authors: Nucleated cell number was recorded as an estimate derived from reference gene primer amplification. Assay used: immunoSEQ multiplex PCR; TCRdb lists only in-frame clones, some missing. V and J calls and clone size are given by that table; D and trimming were obtained from the DNA. The sample lists around 190,000 clones, approximately 90% occurring once. The receptor's source is a man between 50 and 59 years old with COVID-19, enrolled during active disease. The source material was peripheral blood.

The chain's CDR3 is CASSLRALSAPTGALYEQYF. CDR3 DNA: TGCGCCAGCAGCTTGAGGGCCCTTTCGGCACCGACAGGGGCACTCTACGAGCAGTACTTC. The V gene is TRBV5-1, the J gene TRBJ2-7; TRBD1 matches 8 bases. The CDR3 sequence is 20 residues long. Germline CDR1 SGHRS, CDR2 YFSETQ. Unmatched junction bases numbered 21, after V lost 1 base and J lost 3 bases.